Presented here are 6 T cell receptor beta chains from one specimen sequenced in a study of blood T cells in healthy people across ages. A second PCR of 7 to 11 cycles used a sample-barcoded 5' primer and a J-beta primer mix. TCRdb re-derived calls from the 5' RACE reads in MiXCR, one entry per CDR3 protein. The sample has 650,000 to 800,000 distinct CDR3 sequences; 52% are singletons. Sequenced: blood. The receptor source for this set is a woman older than 75 in good health.

This clonotype was seen more than once but under ten times. This chain uses TRBV7-9 with TRBJ1-4; 9 bases fit TRBD1. Trimming removed 5 bases from V and 7 bases from J; junction bases left unmatched: 8. Germline CDR1 reads SEHNR; CDR2 reads FQNEAQ (reference sequence). The CDR3 contains 15 residues. DNA for the CDR3: TGTGCCAGCAGCCCAGGAGGGACAGGGCGTGAAAAACTGTTTTTT. Encoded protein: CASSPGGTGREKLFF.

This clonotype has a count of ten or more. The chain employs TRBV4-1 and TRBJ1-6, with D possibly being TRBD1 (6 bases). Between the trimmed V and J ends, which lost 0 bases and 4 bases, there was a span of 16 bases. Germline assignment: CDR1 MGHRA and CDR2 YSYEKL. CDR3 length equals 18 residues. CDR3 bases: TGCGCCAGCAGCCAAGATCTTAGCGGACAGACATATAATTCACCCCTCCACTTT. Translating it yields CASSQDLSGQTYNSPLHF.

This clonotype was seen a few times. V gene TRBV9 combines with J gene TRBJ1-1; D gene ambiguous. Germline V CDR1 and CDR2: SGDLS, YYNGEE. V was pared by 0 bases and J by 1 base, with 13 bases between. The CDR3 is made up of 16 amino acids. CDR3 sequence reads: CASSVGNLEGNTEAFF. CDR3 DNA: TGTGCCAGCAGCGTAGGTAACCTTGAGGGGAACACTGAAGCTTTCTTT. Drawing the rest from reference TRBV9 and TRBJ1-1, the complete variable domain is DSGVTQTPKHLITATGQRVTLRCSPRSGDLSVYWYQQSLDQGLQFLIQYYNGEERAKGNILERFSAQQFPDLHSELNLSSLELGDSALYFCASSVGNLEGNTEAFFGQGTRLTVV.

The chain has TRBV5-1 and TRBJ2-1; D remains unclear. The V end lost 4 bases, the J end lost 1 base, and 12 bases lay between the germline ends. CDR1 is SGHRS and CDR2 is YFSETQ in the germline V gene. The CDR3 runs to 15 residues. CDR3 bases: TGCGCCAGCAGCACCGACGGCCAGTCCTACAATGAGCAGTTCTTC. Its protein is CASSTDGQSYNEQFF.

This clonotype was counted many times. A clone one base away is much larger, so this may be a read error. The CDR3 DNA reads TGTGCCAGCAGTTACCCACAGGGGTCAAATGAGCAGTACTTC. Its translation: CASSYPQGSNEQYF. V gene TRBV6-5 combines with J gene TRBJ2-5; 7 nucleotides agree with TRBD1. V was pared by 2 bases and J by 11 bases, with 11 bases of the junction left unmatched. The CDR3 extends over 14 amino acids. Germline CDR1 MNHEY, CDR2 SVGAGI.

This chain joins TRBV5-1 and TRBJ2-3; D call uncertain. CDR1 is SGHRS, CDR2 YFSETQ, per germline. V lost 3 bases to trimming and J lost 4 bases, with 9 bases between them. This CDR3 is 13 amino acids long. CDR3 coding DNA: TGCGCCAGCAGCTCCCTCAGTTCAGATACGCAGTATTTT. Protein: CASSSLSSDTQYF.